The clone carrying this T cell receptor beta chain was seen only a few times. Antigen: not known. Trimming left V 3 bases short and J 8 bases short, with 8 bases between. Germline lookup yields CDR1 DFQATT and CDR2 SNEGSKA (reference sequence). CDR3 length: 12 amino acids. These data originate in a study of T-cell memory formation after mild COVID-19. About the study: Largely donor-specific sequence clusters came from two donors.

In TCRdb, the 5' RACE reads were re-called with MiXCR into one record per CDR3 protein. The sample holds around 300,000 distinct CDR3 sequences, 10% to 15% seen once. Study findings and constraints: Pre-infection memory harbored some responding clones, suggesting cross-reactive memory joined. Specificity for SARS-CoV-2 was not confirmed among the second-wave clones peaking on day 37. Clones which contracted sat mainly in CM and EM if CD4+, and in EMRA if CD8+.

Sequenced input: PBMCs or a T cell subset sorted from them (not recorded which). V is TRBV20-1 and J is TRBJ1-6, with D uncertain. This TCR came from a young man who had mild COVID-19 (a few samples of this study predate the infection). Cell type and time point are not known. The CDR3 loop is CSASTRYSPLHF. CDR3 sequence (DNA): TGCAGTGCTAGCACCAGGTATTCACCCCTCCACTTT.